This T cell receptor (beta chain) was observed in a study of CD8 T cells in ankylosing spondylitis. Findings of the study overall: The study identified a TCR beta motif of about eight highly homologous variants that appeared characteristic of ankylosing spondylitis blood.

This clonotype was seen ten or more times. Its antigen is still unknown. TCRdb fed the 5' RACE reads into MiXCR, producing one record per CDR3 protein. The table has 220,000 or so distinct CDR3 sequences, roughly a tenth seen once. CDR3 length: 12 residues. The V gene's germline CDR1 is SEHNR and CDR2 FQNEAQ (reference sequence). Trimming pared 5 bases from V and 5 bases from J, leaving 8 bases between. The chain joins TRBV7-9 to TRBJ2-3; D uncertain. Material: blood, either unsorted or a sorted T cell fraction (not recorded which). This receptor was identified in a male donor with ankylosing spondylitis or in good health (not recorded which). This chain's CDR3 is CASSPGEDTQYF. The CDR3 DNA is TGTGCCAGCAGCCCAGGCGAAGATACGCAGTATTTT.